This paragraph reports one TCR beta chain. In the authors' workflow: Nucleated cell number was recorded as an estimate derived from reference gene primer amplification. Assay used: immunoSEQ multiplex PCR; TCRdb lists only in-frame clones, some missing. V and J calls and clone size are given by that table; D and trimming were obtained from the DNA. The table includes about 120,000 clones, around 64% detected once. The data were obtained in a study of blood T cell repertoires in COVID-19. Study background: COVID-19 samples, acute and convalescent, were from the United States, Italy and Spain. In each case, the material was cDNA or gDNA derived from T cells, B-cell-depleted T cells, or PBMCs.

The CDR3 is made up of 15 amino acids. The germline V gene encodes CDR1 WSHSY and CDR2 SAAADI. The ends lost 2 bases at V and 2 bases at J; junction bases unmatched: 5. The sequence was obtained from a human donor with acute or convalescent COVID-19. The donor label of this sample is uncertain. The chain carries TRBV10-2 and TRBJ2-5, with TRBD2 identical over 7 bases. Sample: peripheral blood. The DNA of the CDR3 is TGCGCCAGCAGTGAGCCCTCCGGGGGGCAAGAGACCCAGTACTTC. This sequence encodes CASSEPSGGQETQYF.